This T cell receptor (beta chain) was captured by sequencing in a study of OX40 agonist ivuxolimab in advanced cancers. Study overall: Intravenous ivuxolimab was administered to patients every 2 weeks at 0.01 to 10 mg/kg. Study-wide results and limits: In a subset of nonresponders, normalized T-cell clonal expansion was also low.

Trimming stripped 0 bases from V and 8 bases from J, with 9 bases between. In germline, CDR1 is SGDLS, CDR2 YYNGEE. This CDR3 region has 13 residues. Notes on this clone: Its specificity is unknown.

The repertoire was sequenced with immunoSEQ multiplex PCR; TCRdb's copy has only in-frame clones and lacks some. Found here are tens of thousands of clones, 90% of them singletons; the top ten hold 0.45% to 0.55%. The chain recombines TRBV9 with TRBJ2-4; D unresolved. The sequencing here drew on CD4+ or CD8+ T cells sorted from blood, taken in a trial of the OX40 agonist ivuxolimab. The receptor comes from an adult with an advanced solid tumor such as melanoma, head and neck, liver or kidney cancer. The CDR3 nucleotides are TGTGCCAGCAGCGTAGCTAATTCGGACATTCAGTACTTC. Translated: CASSVANSDIQYF.